What follows are 2 T cell receptor beta chains derived from one specimen sequenced in a study of blood T cell repertoires in COVID-19. Generated by immunoSEQ multiplex PCR, the TCRdb table keeps only in-frame clones and is missing some. The sample holds hundreds of thousands of clones; roughly 88% are singletons and the top ten take about 1%. Sequencing used PBMCs or T cells enriched from blood (not recorded which). The origin of the receptors is a woman in her 30s who had recovered from COVID-19.

The chain couples TRBV7-9 to TRBJ2-1; D is possibly TRBD1 (6 bases). Germline lookup yields CDR1 SEHNR and CDR2 FQNEAQ (reference sequence). The CDR3 has 14 residues. Trimming took 2 bases from V and 9 from J, leaving 14 bases between them. The CDR3 DNA is TGTGCCAGCAGCTTAAATGGCCTAGGGGGTGAGCAGTTCTTC. This translates into CASSLNGLGGEQFF.

The chain couples TRBV4-3 to TRBJ1-3; unclear D gene. The CDR3 covers 14 residues. The V and J ends lost 1 base and 0 bases respectively, with 4 bases between them. CDR1 is LGHNA, CDR2 YSLEER, per germline. The CDR3, as DNA: TGCGCCAGCAGCCAAGCCTTCTCTGGAAACACCATATATTTT. Its protein product is CASSQAFSGNTIYF.